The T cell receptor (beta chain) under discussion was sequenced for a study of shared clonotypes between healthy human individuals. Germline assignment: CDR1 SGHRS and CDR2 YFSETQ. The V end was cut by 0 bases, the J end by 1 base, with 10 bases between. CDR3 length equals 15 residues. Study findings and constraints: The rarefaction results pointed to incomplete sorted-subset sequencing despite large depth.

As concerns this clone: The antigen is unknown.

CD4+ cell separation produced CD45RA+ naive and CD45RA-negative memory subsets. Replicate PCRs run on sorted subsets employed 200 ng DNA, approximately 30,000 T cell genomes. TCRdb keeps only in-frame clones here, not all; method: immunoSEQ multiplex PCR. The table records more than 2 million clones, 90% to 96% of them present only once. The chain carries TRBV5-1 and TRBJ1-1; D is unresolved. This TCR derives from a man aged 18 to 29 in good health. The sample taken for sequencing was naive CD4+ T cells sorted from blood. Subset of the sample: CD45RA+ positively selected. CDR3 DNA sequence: TGCGCCAGCAGCTTGGCCCCGGGGTCGAACACTGAAGCTTTCTTT. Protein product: CASSLAPGSNTEAFF. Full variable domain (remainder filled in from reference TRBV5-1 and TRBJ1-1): KAGVTQTPRYLIKTRGQQVTLSCSPISGHRSVSWYQQTPGQGLQFLFEYFSETQRNKGNFPGRFSGRQFSNSRSEMNVSTLELGDSALYLCASSLAPGSNTEAFFGQGTRLTVV.